The T cell receptor beta chain under discussion was sequenced for a study of blood T cell repertoires in COVID-19. Study-wide background: Material from acute and convalescent COVID-19 was sourced from the United States, Italy and Spain.

The germline CDR1 and CDR2 sequences are SGHNT and YENEEA. The CDR3 sequence is 14 residues long. J gave up 5 bases and V 2 bases, and 2 bases lay outside the gene matches. This clone was observed a handful of times. Clones were sequenced by immunoSEQ multiplex PCR, and TCRdb holds only the in-frame ones, with some missing. This sample has 120,000 or so clones; 90% occur once, and the top ten carry 3.5% to 4.5%. This chain joins TRBV11-3 and TRBJ2-5; TRBD2 matches 10 bases. This clonotype originated in a woman aged 55-69 years with COVID-19, enrolled during active disease. Sequenced input: peripheral blood. CDR3 nucleotides: TGTGCCAGCAGCTTAACGACTAGCGGGGAGACCCAGTACTTC. It is translated as CASSLTTSGETQYF.